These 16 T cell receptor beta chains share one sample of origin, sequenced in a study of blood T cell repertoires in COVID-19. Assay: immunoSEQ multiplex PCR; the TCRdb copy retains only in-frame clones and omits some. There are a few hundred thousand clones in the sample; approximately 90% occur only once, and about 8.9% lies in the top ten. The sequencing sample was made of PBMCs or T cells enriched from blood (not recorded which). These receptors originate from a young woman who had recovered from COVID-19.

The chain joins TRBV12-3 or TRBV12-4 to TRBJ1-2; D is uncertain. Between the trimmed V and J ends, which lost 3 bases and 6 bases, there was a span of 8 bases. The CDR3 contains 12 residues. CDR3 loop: CASSFLQDGYTF. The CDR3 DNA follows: TGTGCCAGCAGTTTTCTTCAGGATGGCTACACCTTC.

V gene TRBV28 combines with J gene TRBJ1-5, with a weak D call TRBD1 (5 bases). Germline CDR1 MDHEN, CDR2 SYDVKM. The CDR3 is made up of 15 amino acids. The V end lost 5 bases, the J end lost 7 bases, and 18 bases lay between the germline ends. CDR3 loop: CASSLSGQGNQPQHF. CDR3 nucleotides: TGTGCCAGCAGTCTATCAGGGCAGGGTAACCAGCCCCAGCATTTT.

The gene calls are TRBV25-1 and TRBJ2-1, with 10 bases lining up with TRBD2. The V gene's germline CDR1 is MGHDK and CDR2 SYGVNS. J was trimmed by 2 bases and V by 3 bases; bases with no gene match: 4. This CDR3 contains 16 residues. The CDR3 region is CASSDSGGKTYNEQFF. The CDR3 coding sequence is TGTGCCAGCAGTGATAGCGGGGGGAAGACCTACAATGAGCAGTTCTTC.

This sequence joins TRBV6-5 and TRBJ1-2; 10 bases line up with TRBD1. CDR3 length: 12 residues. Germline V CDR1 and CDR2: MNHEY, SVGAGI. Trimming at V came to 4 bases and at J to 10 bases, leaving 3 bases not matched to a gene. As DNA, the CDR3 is TGTGCCAGCAGTTGGACAGGGGGTGACTACACCTTC. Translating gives CASSWTGGDYTF.

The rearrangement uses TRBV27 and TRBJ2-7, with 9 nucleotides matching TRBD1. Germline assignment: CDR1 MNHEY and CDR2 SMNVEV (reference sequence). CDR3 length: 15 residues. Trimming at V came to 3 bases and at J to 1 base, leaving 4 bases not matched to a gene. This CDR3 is CASSFLGTGSYEQYF. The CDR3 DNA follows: TGTGCCAGCAGTTTCCTAGGGACAGGGTCCTACGAGCAGTACTTC.

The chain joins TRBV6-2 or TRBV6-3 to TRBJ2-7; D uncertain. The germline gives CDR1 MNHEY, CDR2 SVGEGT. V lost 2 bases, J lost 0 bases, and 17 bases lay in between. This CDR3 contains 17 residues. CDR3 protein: CASSYPSESLSSYEQYF. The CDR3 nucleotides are TGTGCCAGCAGTTACCCCTCTGAGAGCCTTAGCTCCTACGAGCAGTACTTC.

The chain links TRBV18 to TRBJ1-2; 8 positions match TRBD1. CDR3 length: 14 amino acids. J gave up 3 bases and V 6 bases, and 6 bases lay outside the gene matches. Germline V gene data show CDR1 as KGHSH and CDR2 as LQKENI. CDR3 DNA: TGTGCCAGCTCGGAAGGACAGGGCGACTATGGCTACACCTTC. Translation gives CASSEGQGDYGYTF.

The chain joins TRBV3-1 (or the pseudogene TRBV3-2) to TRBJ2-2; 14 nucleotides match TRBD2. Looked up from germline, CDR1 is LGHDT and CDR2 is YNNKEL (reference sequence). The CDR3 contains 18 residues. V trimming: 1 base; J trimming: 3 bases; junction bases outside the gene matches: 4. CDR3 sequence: CASSQVGGLAGDTGELFF. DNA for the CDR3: TGTGCCAGCAGCCAAGTTGGGGGACTAGCGGGGGACACCGGGGAGCTGTTTTTT.

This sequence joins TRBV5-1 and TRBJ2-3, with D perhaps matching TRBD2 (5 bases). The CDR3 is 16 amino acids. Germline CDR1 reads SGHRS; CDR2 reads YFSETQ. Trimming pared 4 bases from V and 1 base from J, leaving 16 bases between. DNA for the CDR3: TGCGCCAGCAGCCTGGTTACCGGAGGTGGCACAGATACGCAGTATTTT. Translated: CASSLVTGGGTDTQYF. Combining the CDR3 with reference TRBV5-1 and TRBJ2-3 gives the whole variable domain KAGVTQTPRYLIKTRGQQVTLSCSPISGHRSVSWYQQTPGQGLQFLFEYFSETQRNKGNFPGRFSGRQFSNSRSEMNVSTLELGDSALYLCASSLVTGGGTDTQYFGPGTRLTVL.

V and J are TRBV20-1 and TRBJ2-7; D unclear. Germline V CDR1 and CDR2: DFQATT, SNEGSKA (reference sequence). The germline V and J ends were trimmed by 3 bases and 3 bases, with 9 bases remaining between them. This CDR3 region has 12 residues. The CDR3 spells CSASAERYEQYF. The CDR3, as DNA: TGCAGTGCTAGTGCGGAGCGCTACGAGCAGTACTTC.

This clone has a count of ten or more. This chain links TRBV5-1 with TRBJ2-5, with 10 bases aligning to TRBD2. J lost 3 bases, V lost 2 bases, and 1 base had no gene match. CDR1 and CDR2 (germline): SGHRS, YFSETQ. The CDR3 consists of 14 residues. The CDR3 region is CASSFGLAEETQYF. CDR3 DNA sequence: TGCGCCAGCAGCTTCGGACTAGCGGAAGAGACCCAGTACTTC.

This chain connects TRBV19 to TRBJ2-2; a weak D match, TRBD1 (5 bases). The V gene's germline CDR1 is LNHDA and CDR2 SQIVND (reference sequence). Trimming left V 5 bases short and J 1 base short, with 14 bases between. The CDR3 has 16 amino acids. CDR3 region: CASSPHGQGNTGELFF. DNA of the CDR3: TGTGCCAGTAGTCCCCACGGTCAGGGGAACACCGGGGAGCTGTTTTTT.

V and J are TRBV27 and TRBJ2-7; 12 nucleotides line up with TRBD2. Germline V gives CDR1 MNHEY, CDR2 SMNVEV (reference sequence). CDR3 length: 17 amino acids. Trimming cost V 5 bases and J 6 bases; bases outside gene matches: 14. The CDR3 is CASSATLTSGSFSEQYF. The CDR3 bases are TGTGCCAGCAGTGCGACCCTGACTAGCGGGAGTTTCAGCGAGCAGTACTTC.

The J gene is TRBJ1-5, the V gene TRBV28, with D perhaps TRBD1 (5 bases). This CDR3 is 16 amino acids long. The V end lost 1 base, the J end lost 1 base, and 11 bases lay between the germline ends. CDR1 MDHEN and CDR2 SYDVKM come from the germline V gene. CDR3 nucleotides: TGTGCCAGCAGTTTATCAGGGCGGGGAAGCAATCAGCCCCAGCATTTT. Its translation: CASSLSGRGSNQPQHF.

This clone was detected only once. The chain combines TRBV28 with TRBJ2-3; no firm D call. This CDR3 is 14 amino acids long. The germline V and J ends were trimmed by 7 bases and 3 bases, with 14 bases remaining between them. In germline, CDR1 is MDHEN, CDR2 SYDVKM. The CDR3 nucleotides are TGTGCCAGCACCCCGGTTTTACGAACAGATACGCAGTATTTT. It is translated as CASTPVLRTDTQYF.

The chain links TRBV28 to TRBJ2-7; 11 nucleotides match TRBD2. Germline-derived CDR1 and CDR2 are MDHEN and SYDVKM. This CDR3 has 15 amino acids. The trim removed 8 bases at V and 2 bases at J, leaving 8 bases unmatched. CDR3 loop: CASLPGLAAAYEQYF. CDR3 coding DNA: TGTGCCAGCTTGCCGGGACTAGCGGCCGCCTACGAGCAGTACTTC.